Below are 10 T cell receptor beta chains sequenced from a single sample in a study of T cell responses to AZD1222 COVID-19 vaccine. Sequencing used immunoSEQ multiplex PCR; TCRdb keeps in-frame clones, though not all of them. Among about 140,000 clones listed, more than 80% were seen once. The sequencing here drew on peripheral blood, taken on day 0 of AZD1222 vaccination. The receptor set was obtained from an adult in good health.

The V gene is TRBV7-8, the J gene TRBJ2-2; D gene unclear. This CDR3 region has 14 residues. V shed 5 bases and J shed 5 bases, with 12 bases lying between them. Germline loops: CDR1 SGHVS, CDR2 FQNEAQ. The chain's CDR3 is CASSPWTATGELFF. The CDR3 DNA reads TGTGCCAGCAGCCCTTGGACCGCTACCGGGGAGCTGTTTTTT.

The chain uses TRBV5-8 and TRBJ2-1; D not certain. Between the trimmed V and J ends, which lost 3 bases and 8 bases, there was a span of 9 bases. Germline V CDR1 and CDR2: SGHTS, YDEGEE. The CDR3 is 12 amino acids. In DNA, the CDR3 is TGTGCCAGCAGCTGGAGAAGGGATGAGCAGTTCTTC. Translating it yields CASSWRRDEQFF.

The V call is TRBV11-2, the J call TRBJ1-1; D uncertain. This CDR3 is 15 amino acids long. Trimming removed 4 bases from V and 3 bases from J, with 15 bases in between. In germline, CDR1 is SGHAT, CDR2 FQNNGV. The CDR3: CASSSTTPWDTEAFF. The CDR3, as DNA: TGTGCCAGCAGCTCCACCACGCCGTGGGACACTGAAGCTTTCTTT.

This chain links TRBV19 with TRBJ1-2; possible D gene TRBD1, 5 bases. The CDR3 is made up of 15 amino acids. The V end lost 1 base, the J end lost 4 bases, and 13 bases lay between the germline ends. Germline V gene data show CDR1 as LNHDA and CDR2 as SQIVND (reference sequence). The chain's CDR3 is CASSIGWGQGYGYTF. In DNA form, the CDR3 reads TGTGCCAGTAGTATAGGCTGGGGCCAGGGCTATGGCTACACCTTC.

J is TRBJ2-7 and V is TRBV3-1 (or the pseudogene TRBV3-2); D is undetermined. CDR3 size: 15 residues. Germline V gives CDR1 LGHDT, CDR2 YNNKEL (reference sequence). Trimming took 3 bases from V and 0 from J, leaving 12 bases between them. The CDR3 here is CASSQGPVPSYEQYF. CDR3 in DNA: TGTGCCAGCAGCCAGGGTCCGGTACCCTCCTACGAGCAGTACTTC.

A few counts support this clone. The chain recombines TRBV5-6 with TRBJ1-2; TRBD1 might be the D (5 bases). Germline lookup yields CDR1 SGHDT and CDR2 YYEEEE. V was clipped by 3 bases and J by 6 bases, with 18 bases between them. This CDR3 has 15 residues. The CDR3 region is CASSSGLQVFDGYTF. The CDR3 DNA reads as TGTGCCAGCAGCTCGGGACTCCAGGTTTTTGATGGCTACACCTTC.

The chain carries TRBV19 and TRBJ2-1; 11 bases line up with TRBD2. The CDR3 is 17 residues long. V gave up 7 bases and J gave up 6 bases; unmatched junction bases: 14. CDR1 and CDR2 (germline): LNHDA, SQIVND (reference sequence). The CDR3 loop is CASTPKKTSGRFNEQFF. CDR3 bases: TGTGCCAGTACCCCTAAAAAAACTAGCGGGAGATTCAATGAGCAGTTCTTC.

The CDR3 protein is CASSYSIGSSGNTIYF. The CDR3 nucleotides are TGTGCCAGCAGTTACTCTATAGGGAGCTCTGGAAACACCATATATTTT. The chain employs TRBV6-5 and TRBJ1-3; D not certain. CDR3 length: 16 residues. CDR1 MNHEY and CDR2 SVGAGI come from the germline V gene. Between the trimmed V and J ends, which lost 0 bases and 0 bases, there was a span of 9 bases.

J is TRBJ2-7 and V is TRBV19; TRBD1 or TRBD2 may be the D gene (5 bases each). The CDR3 consists of 15 residues. Germline V gene sequence: CDR1 LNHDA, CDR2 SQIVND (reference sequence). Trimming pared 0 bases from V and 0 bases from J, leaving 9 bases between. CDR3 bases: TGTGCCAGTAGTATAGAGGGGGTACCCTCCTACGAGCAGTACTTC. It translates to CASSIEGVPSYEQYF.

This clone was counted once. V is TRBV6-5 and J is TRBJ1-5, with 7 bases fitting TRBD1. The CDR3 totals 13 residues. The J segment lost 6 bases and the V segment lost 4 bases, leaving 3 bases of the junction unmatched. The V gene's germline CDR1 is MNHEY and CDR2 SVGAGI. The CDR3 spells CASSLTGRQPQHF. In nucleotides, the CDR3 is TGTGCCAGCAGTTTGACAGGGCGTCAGCCCCAGCATTTT.